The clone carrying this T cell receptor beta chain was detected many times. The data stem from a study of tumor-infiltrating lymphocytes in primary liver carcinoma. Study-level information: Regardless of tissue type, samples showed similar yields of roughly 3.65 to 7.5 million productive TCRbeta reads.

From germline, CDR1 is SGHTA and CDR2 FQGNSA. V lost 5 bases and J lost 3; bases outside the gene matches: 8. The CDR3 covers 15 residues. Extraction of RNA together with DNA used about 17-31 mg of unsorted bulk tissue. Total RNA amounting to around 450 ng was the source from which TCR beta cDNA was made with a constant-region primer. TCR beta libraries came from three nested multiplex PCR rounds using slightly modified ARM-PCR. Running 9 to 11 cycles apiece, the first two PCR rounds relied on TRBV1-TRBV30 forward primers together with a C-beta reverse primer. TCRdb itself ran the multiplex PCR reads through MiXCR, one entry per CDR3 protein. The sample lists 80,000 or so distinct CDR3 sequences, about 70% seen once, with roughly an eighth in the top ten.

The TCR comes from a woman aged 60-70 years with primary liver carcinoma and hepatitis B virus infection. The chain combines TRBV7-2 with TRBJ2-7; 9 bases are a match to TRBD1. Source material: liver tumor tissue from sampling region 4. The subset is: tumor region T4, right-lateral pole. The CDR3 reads CASSLQDRGVYEQYF. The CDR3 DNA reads TGTGCCAGCAGCCTCCAGGACAGGGGAGTCTACGAGCAGTACTTC.